This entry is about one TCR beta chain. The antigen remains unidentified. A much larger clone sits a single nucleotide away, making a read error possible. The data belong to a study of tumor and adjacent non-tumor tissue in lung cancer. Study-wide background: There were 12 adenocarcinoma, 2 squamous cell carcinoma and 1 small cell lung cancer cases. Study observations and caveats: In normal lung, the top 100 clones were significantly more dominant than in tumor. Significantly higher TCR diversity was found in tumor than normal lung.

This sample's RNA came from whole unsorted tissue. Distant lung tissue was collected more than 3 cm away from the tumor edge. Chemotherapy-naive patients with new lung cancer underwent thoracic surgery in China, August–November 2014. TCRbeta libraries were built with three rounds of nested PCR, modified from ARM-PCR. MiXCR, run by TCRdb on the multiplex PCR reads, gives a single entry per CDR3 protein. The sample has roughly 43,000 distinct CDR3 sequences, less than 65% seen once. This clonotype was obtained from a man aged 50 or older with non-small cell lung cancer. The specimen sequenced was distant non-tumor lung tissue.

CDR3 nucleotides: TGTGCCAGCAGGGCACGAGAGACCCAGTACTTC. Translating gives CASRARETQYF. The chain employs TRBV5-4 and TRBJ2-5; D remains unclear. Trimming pared 5 bases from V and 4 bases from J, leaving 6 bases between. The CDR3 length is 11 residues. Germline loops: CDR1 SGHNT, CDR2 YYREEE (reference sequence).